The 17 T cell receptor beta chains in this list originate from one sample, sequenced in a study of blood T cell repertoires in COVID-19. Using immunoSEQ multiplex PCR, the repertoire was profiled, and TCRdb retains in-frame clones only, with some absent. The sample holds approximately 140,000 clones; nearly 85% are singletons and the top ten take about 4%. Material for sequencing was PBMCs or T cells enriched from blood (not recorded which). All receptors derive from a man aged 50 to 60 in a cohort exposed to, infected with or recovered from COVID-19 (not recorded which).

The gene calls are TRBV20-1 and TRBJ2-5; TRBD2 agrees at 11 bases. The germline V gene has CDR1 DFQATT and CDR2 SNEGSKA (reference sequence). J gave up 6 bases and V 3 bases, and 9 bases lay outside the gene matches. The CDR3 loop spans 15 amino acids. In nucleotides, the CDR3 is TGCAGTGCTAGTTTAGCGGGGGGGCCTATTCAGACCCAGTACTTC. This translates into CSASLAGGPIQTQYF.

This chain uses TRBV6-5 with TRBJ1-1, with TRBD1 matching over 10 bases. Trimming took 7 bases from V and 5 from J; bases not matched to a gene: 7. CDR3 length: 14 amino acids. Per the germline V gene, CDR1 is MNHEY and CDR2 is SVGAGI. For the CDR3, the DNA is TGTGCCAGCAAAAGACAGGGGGCTGGTACTGAAGCTTTCTTT. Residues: CASKRQGAGTEAFF.

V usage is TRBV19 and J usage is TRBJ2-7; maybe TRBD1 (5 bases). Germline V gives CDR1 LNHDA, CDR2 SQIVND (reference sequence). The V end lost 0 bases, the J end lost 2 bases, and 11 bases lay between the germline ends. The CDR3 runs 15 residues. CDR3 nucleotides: TGTGCCAGTAGTATAGATTCGACGACAGCCTACGAGCAGTACTTC. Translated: CASSIDSTTAYEQYF.

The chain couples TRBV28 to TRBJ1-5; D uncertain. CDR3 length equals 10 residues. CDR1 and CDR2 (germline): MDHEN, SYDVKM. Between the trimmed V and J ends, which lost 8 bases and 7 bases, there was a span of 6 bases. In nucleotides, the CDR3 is TGTGCCAGCGGCGGGCAGCCCCAGCATTTT. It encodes CASGGQPQHF. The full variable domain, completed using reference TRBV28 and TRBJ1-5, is DVKVTQSSRYLVKRTGEKVFLECVQDMDHENMFWYRQDPGLGLRLIYFSYDVKMKEKGDIPEGYSVSREKKERFSLILESASTNQTSMYLCASGGQPQHFGDGTRLSIL.

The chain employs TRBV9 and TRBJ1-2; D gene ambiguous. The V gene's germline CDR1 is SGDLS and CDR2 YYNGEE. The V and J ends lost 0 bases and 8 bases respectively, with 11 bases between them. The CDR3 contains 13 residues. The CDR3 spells CASSVGPGGGYTF. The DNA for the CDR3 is TGTGCCAGCAGCGTAGGGCCGGGAGGAGGCTACACCTTC.

CDR3 DNA: TGTGCCACCAGTGGCAGACCGGGACAGGGGCATGAAAAACTGTTTTTT. Its protein product is CATSGRPGQGHEKLFF. The chain joins TRBV24-1 to TRBJ1-4, with TRBD1 matching 10 bases. The V gene's germline CDR1 is KGHDR and CDR2 SFDVKD. The ends lost 5 bases at V and 6 bases at J; junction bases unmatched: 8. There are 16 residues in the CDR3.

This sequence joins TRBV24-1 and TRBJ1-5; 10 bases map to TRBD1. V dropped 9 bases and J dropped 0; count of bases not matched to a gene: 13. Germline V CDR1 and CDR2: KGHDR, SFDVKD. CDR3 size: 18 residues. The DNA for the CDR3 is TGTGCCACCGGTCCTCCCCCTGGGGACAGGGGTAGCAATCAGCCCCAGCATTTT. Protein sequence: CATGPPPGDRGSNQPQHF.

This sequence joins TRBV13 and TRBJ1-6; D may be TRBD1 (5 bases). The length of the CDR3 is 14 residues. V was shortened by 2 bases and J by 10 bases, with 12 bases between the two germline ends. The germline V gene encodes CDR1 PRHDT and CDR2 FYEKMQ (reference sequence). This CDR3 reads CASSLQGGRSPLHF. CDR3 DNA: TGTGCCAGCAGCTTACAGGGAGGGAGATCACCCCTCCACTTT.

CDR3 nucleotide sequence: TGCGCCAGCAGCAGGGAGGACGGCTACACCTTC. This sequence encodes CASSREDGYTF. The V call is TRBV4-1, the J call TRBJ1-2, with no clear D. V was clipped by 5 bases and J by 8 bases, with 9 bases between them. From germline, CDR1 is MGHRA and CDR2 YSYEKL. This CDR3 contains 11 residues.

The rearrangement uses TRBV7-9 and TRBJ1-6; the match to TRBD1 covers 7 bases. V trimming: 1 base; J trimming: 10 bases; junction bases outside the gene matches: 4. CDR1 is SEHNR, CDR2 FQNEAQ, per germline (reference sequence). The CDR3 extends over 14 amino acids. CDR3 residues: CASSLGQGGSPLHF. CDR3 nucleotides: TGTGCCAGCAGCTTAGGACAGGGCGGCTCACCCCTCCACTTT.

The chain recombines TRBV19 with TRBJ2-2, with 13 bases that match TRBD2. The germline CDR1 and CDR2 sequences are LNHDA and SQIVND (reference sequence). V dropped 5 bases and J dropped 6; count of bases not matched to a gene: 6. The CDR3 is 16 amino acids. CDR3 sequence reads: CASSARLAGGPGELFF. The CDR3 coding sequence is TGTGCCAGTAGTGCGCGACTAGCGGGAGGCCCCGGGGAGCTGTTTTTT.

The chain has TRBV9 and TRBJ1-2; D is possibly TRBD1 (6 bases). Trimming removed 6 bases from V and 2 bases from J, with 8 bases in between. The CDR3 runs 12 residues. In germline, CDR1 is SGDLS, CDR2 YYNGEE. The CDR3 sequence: CASKRGNYGYTF. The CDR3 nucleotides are TGTGCCAGCAAAAGGGGGAACTATGGCTACACCTTC.

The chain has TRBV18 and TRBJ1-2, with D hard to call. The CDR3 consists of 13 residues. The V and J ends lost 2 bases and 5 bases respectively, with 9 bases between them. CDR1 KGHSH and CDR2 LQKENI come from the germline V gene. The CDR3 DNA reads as TGTGCCAGCTCACCAACAGAGATATATGGCTACACCTTC. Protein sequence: CASSPTEIYGYTF.

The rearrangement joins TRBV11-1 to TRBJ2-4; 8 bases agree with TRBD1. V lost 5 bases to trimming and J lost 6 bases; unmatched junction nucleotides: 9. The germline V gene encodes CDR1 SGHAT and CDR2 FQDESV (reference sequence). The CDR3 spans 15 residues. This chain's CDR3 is CASSPSPGQANIQYF. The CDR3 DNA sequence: TGTGCCAGCAGCCCGTCCCCGGGACAGGCAAACATTCAGTACTTC.

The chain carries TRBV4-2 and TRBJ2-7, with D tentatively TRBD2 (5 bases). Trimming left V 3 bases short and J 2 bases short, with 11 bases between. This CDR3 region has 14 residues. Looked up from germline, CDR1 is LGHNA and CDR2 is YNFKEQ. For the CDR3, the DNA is TGTGCCAGCAGCCAGGGAGAGGGCCCCTACGAGCAGTACTTC. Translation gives CASSQGEGPYEQYF.

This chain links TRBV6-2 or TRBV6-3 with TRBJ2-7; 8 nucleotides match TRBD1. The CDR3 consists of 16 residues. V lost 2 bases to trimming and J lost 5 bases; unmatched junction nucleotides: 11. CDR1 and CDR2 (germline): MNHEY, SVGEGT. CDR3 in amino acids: CASSYLTPGQGHEQYF. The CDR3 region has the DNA TGTGCCAGCAGTTACCTCACCCCCGGACAGGGCCACGAGCAGTACTTC.

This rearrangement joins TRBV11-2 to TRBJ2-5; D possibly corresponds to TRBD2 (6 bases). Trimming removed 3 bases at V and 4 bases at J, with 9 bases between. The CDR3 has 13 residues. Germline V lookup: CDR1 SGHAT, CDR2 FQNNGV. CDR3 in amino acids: CASSFGGLETQYF. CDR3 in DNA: TGTGCCAGCAGCTTTGGGGGACTAGAGACCCAGTACTTC. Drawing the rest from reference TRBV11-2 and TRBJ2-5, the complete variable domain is EAGVAQSPRYKIIEKRQSVAFWCNPISGHATLYWYQQILGQGPKLLIQFQNNGVVDDSQLPKDRFSAERLKGVDSTLKIQPAKLEDSAVYLCASSFGGLETQYFGPGTRLLVL.